This T cell receptor beta chain was found in a study of T cells expressing NK-cell markers (dated by TCRdb to between 2020 and 2021). As for the study more broadly: Three sorted T-cell subsets (CD3+CD56+NKG2C+, CD3+CD56+NKG2C- and CD3+CD56-NKG2C+) from eight donors had their TCR beta-chain repertoires profiled. Libraries were sequenced as 2 x 150 bp reads on Illumina HiSeq 2000/2500, MiSeq or NextSeq. Seven of the eight sequenced donors were HCMV-seropositive and one was HCMV-seronegative. All eight donors whose samples were sequenced were randomly selected healthy volunteers, three of them men and five women.

The CDR3 starts with the cysteine, ends with the phenylalanine, and has 15 residues. The DNA is unrecorded. Reading the germline V gene (reference sequence) gives CDR1 DFQATT and CDR2 SNEGSKA. HCMV serostatus was determined by detecting HCMV-specific IgG in serum with a commercial ELISA kit. Peripheral blood mononuclear cells were isolated from blood by Ficoll density gradient centrifugation. TCRdb names Illumina HiSeq 2000 as the instrument used. TCR beta cDNA libraries were made by 5'RACE template switching that added a universal primer site and unique molecular identifiers. Synthesis of cDNA was primed from the TCR beta constant segment and was followed by two consecutive PCR amplification steps. The original pipeline was this. MIGEC was used to demultiplex reads and group reads by UMI, and MiTCR was used to assemble and quantify clonotypes. To exclude erroneous sequences, only TCR cDNA sequences supported by at least two reads were retained. Downstream repertoire analysis used the tcR package, and clonotypes were matched across fractions by CDR3 nucleotide sequence plus V segment. Antigen specificity was annotated against VDJdb with VDJmatch, allowing one amino acid substitution in CDR3. The reads underwent TCRdb reprocessing, giving one record for each CDR3 protein sequence and no DNA. The V and J calls were not made by the authors but by TCRdb's processing. This sample's listing comprises 500,000 or so distinct CDR3 sequences. Roughly 3.6% of the sample lies in the top ten.

The paper's findings and limits, for the study overall: Whether the expanded NKG2C-expressing T cell clones were specific for HCMV antigens was left unclear. In several donors, the dominant CD3+CD56+NKG2C+ clonotypes were among the top 10 CD8+ clonotypes and accounted for roughly 1.0-7.5% of CD8+ T cells. Those dominant clonotypes were again the most abundant among CD3+CD56-NKG2C+ cells in a handful of donors, at roughly 25-60.1%.

A remark on this clonotype: The antigen it binds to is not known.

The receptor was isolated from a man younger than 35 in good health. Donor details come from another sample of the same person, matched by shared clones. The sequenced sample consisted of blood T cells: a sorted CD56 or NKG2C T cell subset, CD4+ or CD8+ T cells, or bulk PBMC T cells (not recorded which). The chain joins TRBV20-1 to TRBJ2-1; TCRdb's D call of TRBD2 is untestable without DNA. CDR3 loop: CSVDSKGGGPNKQFF.